A single sample is the source of the 15 T cell receptor beta chains below, sequenced in a study of post-analysis software for immune sequencing data. Study findings and constraints: TRBV5-6, TRBV5-1 and TRBV20-1 belonged to a set of a few TRBV segments that were more frequent in patients than controls.

These receptors are not linked to any known antigen. Each TCR beta cDNA library carried unique molecular identifiers. TCRdb ran MiXCR on the PCR reads and lists one entry per CDR3 protein. The sample holds roughly 620,000 distinct CDR3 sequences, around 40% seen once. Source material: blood. The receptors originated from a girl aged 5-17 years with multiple sclerosis.

Notes on this clonotype: One end of the junction fails to match germline, which may point to a read error. Here the CDR3 reads CAFSRDGYYNEQFF. As DNA, the CDR3 is TGTGCCTTCAGTCGGGACGGGTACTACAATGAGCAGTTCTTC. The J gene is TRBJ2-1, the V gene TRBV10-3, with D perhaps matching TRBD1 or TRBD2 (5 bases each). There are 14 residues in the CDR3. Germline-derived CDR1 and CDR2 are ENHRY and SYGVKD.

The chain uses TRBV12-3 or TRBV12-4 and TRBJ1-2; 9 nucleotides align to TRBD1. This CDR3 region has 16 residues. The trim removed 4 bases at V and 7 bases at J, leaving 13 bases unmatched. The CDR3 loop reads CASSSMTGTGSGGYTF. The CDR3 nucleotides are TGTGCCAGCAGTTCTATGACGGGGACAGGGAGTGGTGGCTACACCTTC.

This clonotype was seen more than once but under ten times. The chain joins TRBV20-1 to TRBJ2-3, with D possibly matching TRBD2 (6 bases). V was clipped by 6 bases and J by 9 bases, with 13 bases between them. Germline V CDR1 and CDR2: DFQATT, SNEGSKA (reference sequence). The CDR3 loop spans 11 amino acids. CDR3 region: CSAARDSTQYF. CDR3 nucleotides: TGCAGTGCCGCGAGGGACTCAACGCAGTATTTT.

The rearrangement uses TRBV10-3 and TRBJ2-5; 11 bases align to TRBD1. The end of the DNA fits TRBJ2-7 better, so the J call may be wrong. Germline assignment: CDR1 ENHRY and CDR2 SYGVKD. The CDR3 is 14 residues long. This CDR3 is CALGWDRGGNEQYF. CDR3 coding DNA: TGTGCCCTTGGATGGGACAGGGGGGGCAACGAGCAGTACTTC.

The chain joins TRBV7-2 to TRBJ2-3, with D tentatively TRBD1 or TRBD2 (5 bases each). Germline assignment: CDR1 SGHTA and CDR2 FQGNSA. Deletions cut 4 bases from V and 0 bases from J, with 17 bases between. CDR3 length: 17 amino acids. Here the CDR3 DNA reads TGTGCCAGCAGCTCCTACTACGGGGCATCTAGCACAGATACGCAGTATTTT. Protein product: CASSSYYGASSTDTQYF.

This clonotype was seen more than once but under ten times. This chain uses TRBV5-1 with TRBJ2-1, with no clear D. V was pared by 0 bases and J by 8 bases, with 3 bases between. The CDR3 contains 11 residues. CDR1 and CDR2 from the germline V gene are SGHRS and YFSETQ. Here the CDR3 DNA reads TGCGCCAGCAGCTTGGAACATGAGCAGTTCTTC. Translated: CASSLEHEQFF.

This clonotype has more than one count but fewer than ten. The V and J genes are TRBV12-3 or TRBV12-4 and TRBJ2-3; 8 nucleotides line up with TRBD2. The CDR3 has 16 amino acids. Trimming took 6 bases from V and 1 from J; bases not matched to a gene: 9. CDR3 region: CASRRSGRGGTDTQYF. The CDR3 bases are TGTGCCAGCAGACGCAGCGGGAGAGGGGGCACAGATACGCAGTATTTT.

J is TRBJ2-3 and V is TRBV11-2; D is tentatively TRBD1 or TRBD2 (5 bases each). Trimming removed 7 bases from V and 5 bases from J, with 19 bases in between. The CDR3 is made up of 15 amino acids. CDR1 and CDR2 from the germline V gene are SGHAT and FQNNGV. The CDR3: CASTTWGTGRDTQYF. CDR3 coding DNA: TGTGCCAGCACCACTTGGGGGACGGGGAGAGATACGCAGTATTTT.

The chain links TRBV7-9 to TRBJ2-5; D may be TRBD2 (6 bases). The ends were cut back, 2 bases at V and 3 bases at J, with 19 bases in the middle. Per germline, CDR1 SEHNR and CDR2 FQNEAQ (reference sequence). The CDR3 extends over 17 amino acids. This CDR3 is CASSLKGWRVGEETQYF. CDR3 nucleotide sequence: TGTGCCAGCAGCTTAAAAGGGTGGAGGGTAGGTGAAGAGACCCAGTACTTC.

In this sample, this clonotype turned up a few times. This chain links TRBV11-2 with TRBJ2-2; tentatively, D is TRBD2 (7 bases). The CDR3 length is 14 residues. Germline lookup yields CDR1 SGHAT and CDR2 FQNNGV. Trimming took off 3 bases at V and 6 bases at J, with 11 bases between the two ends. CDR3 loop: CASSFGGPPGELFF. In nucleotides, the CDR3 is TGTGCCAGCAGCTTCGGGGGGCCTCCCGGGGAGCTGTTTTTT.

The V gene is TRBV24-1, the J gene TRBJ1-1; D is undetermined. In germline, CDR1 is KGHDR, CDR2 SFDVKD. The V gene lost 5 bases and the J gene lost 1 base, with 7 bases spanning the gap. This CDR3 has 13 amino acids. CDR3 in DNA: TGTGCCACCAGTGGAGGGCCGAACACTGAAGCTTTCTTT. Encoded protein: CATSGGPNTEAFF.

The table lists this clonotype with a few counts. The gene calls are TRBV4-1 and TRBJ2-7; weak D call: TRBD1 (5 bases). Germline V CDR1 and CDR2: MGHRA, YSYEKL. The CDR3 totals 15 residues. Trimming removed 0 bases at V and 0 bases at J, with 9 bases between. CDR3 bases: TGCGCCAGCAGCCAAGAAGGGGTTCCCTCCTACGAGCAGTACTTC. Translated, it gives CASSQEGVPSYEQYF.

This clonotype was seen repeatedly, ten times or more. The V call is TRBV12-3 or TRBV12-4, the J call TRBJ2-1; TRBD2 matches at 7 bases. This CDR3 region has 14 residues. J lost 8 bases, V lost 7 bases, and 11 bases had no gene match. CDR3 bases: TGTGCCAGCACCGTATTCCAGGGAGGGCATGAGCAGTTCTTC. Protein product: CASTVFQGGHEQFF.

In its sample, this clonotype was seen a few times. The genes are TRBV9 and TRBJ2-5; 9 bases match TRBD2. The J segment lost 4 bases and the V segment lost 2 bases, leaving 3 bases of the junction unmatched. Germline V gene data show CDR1 as SGDLS and CDR2 as YYNGEE. The CDR3 sequence is 14 residues long. CDR3 bases: TGTGCCAGCAGCGTCAGCGGGAGGACAGAGACCCAGTACTTC. Encoded protein: CASSVSGRTETQYF.

The chain carries TRBV25-1 and TRBJ2-7; tentatively, D is TRBD1 or TRBD2 (5 bases each). This CDR3 is 14 amino acids long. The germline V gene encodes CDR1 MGHDK and CDR2 SYGVNS. V lost 6 bases and J lost 2, with 14 bases in between. The CDR3 nucleotides are TGTGCCAGCAGCCAATCCGGGACGGCCTACGAGCAGTACTTC. Encoded protein: CASSQSGTAYEQYF.